A single sample is the source of the 28 T cell receptor beta chains below, sequenced in a study of control samples from healthy donors and cancer patients. The assay was immunoSEQ multiplex PCR, and TCRdb's table has in-frame clones only and misses some. There are 150,000 to 200,000 clones in the sample; around 90% occur only once, and more than 1.3% lies in the top ten. The sequenced sample was blood. These receptors all come from a man aged 30-40 years in good health.

This chain connects TRBV7-8 to TRBJ1-1; D is unclear. Germline V gene lookup returns CDR1 SGHVS and CDR2 FQNEAQ. The ends were cut back, 2 bases at V and 1 base at J, with 8 bases in the middle. The CDR3 is 14 amino acids. DNA of the CDR3: TGTGCCAGCAGCTTAAGTCCAGGGAACACTGAAGCTTTCTTT. As protein: CASSLSPGNTEAFF.

The V gene is TRBV18, the J gene TRBJ2-7; 8 positions agree with TRBD1. From germline, CDR1 is KGHSH and CDR2 LQKENI. V was clipped by 4 bases and J by 6 bases; unmatched bases: 8. The length of the CDR3 is 14 residues. The chain's CDR3 is CASSQAGGEGEQYF. CDR3 nucleotide sequence: TGTGCCAGCTCACAGGCAGGGGGCGAAGGCGAGCAGTACTTC.

V and J are TRBV7-8 and TRBJ1-1, with D unresolved. CDR1 and CDR2 from the germline V gene are SGHVS and FQNEAQ. V was shortened by 0 bases and J by 7 bases, with 9 bases between the two germline ends. The CDR3 extends over 13 amino acids. Here the CDR3 DNA reads TGTGCCAGCAGCTTAGCTGGGAGCCATGAAGCTTTCTTT. Its protein product is CASSLAGSHEAFF. Together with reference TRBV7-8 and TRBJ1-1, the CDR3 gives the full variable domain: GAGVSQSPRYKVAKRGQDVALRCDPISGHVSLFWYQQALGQGPEFLTYFQNEAQLDKSGLPSDRFFAERPEGSVSTLKIQRTQQEDSAVYLCASSLAGSHEAFFGQGTRLTVV.

This sequence joins TRBV7-9 and TRBJ2-7; D unclear. The V gene's germline CDR1 is SEHNR and CDR2 FQNEAQ (reference sequence). V lost 1 base and J lost 2, with 12 bases in between. CDR3 length equals 15 residues. This CDR3 is CASSLGITATYEQYF. CDR3 coding DNA: TGTGCCAGCAGCTTAGGTATCACAGCGACCTACGAGCAGTACTTC.

This chain connects TRBV7-9 to TRBJ1-1; D is unclear. V was trimmed by 3 bases and J by 3 bases, leaving 2 bases between them. Germline-derived CDR1 and CDR2 are SEHNR and FQNEAQ (reference sequence). CDR3 length: 11 residues. This CDR3 is CASSFDTEAFF. CDR3 DNA: TGTGCCAGCAGCTTCGACACTGAAGCTTTCTTT. The whole variable domain, filled in from reference TRBV7-9 and TRBJ1-1, reads DTGVSQNPRHKITKRGQNVTFRCDPISEHNRLYWYRQTLGQGPEFLTYFQNEAQLEKSRLLSDRFSAERPKGSFSTLEIQRTEQGDSAMYLCASSFDTEAFFGQGTRLTVV.

V and J are TRBV2 and TRBJ2-5, with D possibly called TRBD1 or TRBD2 (6 bases each). This CDR3 region has 15 residues. Trimming took 8 bases from V and 6 from J, leaving 22 bases between them. Germline CDR1 reads SNHLY; CDR2 reads FYNNEI. The CDR3, as DNA: TGTGCCAGCCTCGGGGGCTTTCACCCGGGCCAGACCCAGTACTTC. It encodes CASLGGFHPGQTQYF. Drawing the rest from reference TRBV2 and TRBJ2-5, the complete variable domain is EPEVTQTPSHQVTQMGQEVILRCVPISNHLYFYWYRQILGQKVEFLVSFYNNEISEKSEIFDDQFSVERPDGSNFTLKIRSTKLEDSAMYFCASLGGFHPGQTQYFGPGTRLLVL.

This chain joins TRBV11-3 and TRBJ2-1; 11 positions agree with TRBD2. The V gene end was trimmed by 4 bases and the J gene end by 8 bases; junction bases not matched to a gene: 10. The CDR3 runs 16 residues. CDR1 is SGHNT and CDR2 is YENEEA in the germline V gene. The chain's CDR3 is CASSSTLAGDPYEQFF. Here the CDR3 DNA reads TGTGCCAGCAGCTCCACACTAGCGGGAGATCCCTATGAGCAGTTCTTC.

This chain joins TRBV3-1 (or the pseudogene TRBV3-2) and TRBJ1-1; D possibly corresponds to TRBD1 (5 bases). The germline CDR1 and CDR2 sequences are LGHDT and YNNKEL (reference sequence). The CDR3 loop spans 13 amino acids. Trimming removed 4 bases from V and 5 bases from J, with 11 bases in between. Here the CDR3 DNA reads TGTGCCAGCAGCCGAAGTGAGGGGACTGAAGCTTTCTTT. It yields the protein CASSRSEGTEAFF.

The chain links TRBV20-1 to TRBJ2-7; the D is unclear. Looked up from germline, CDR1 is DFQATT and CDR2 is SNEGSKA (reference sequence). V was pared by 3 bases and J by 7 bases, with 13 bases between. The CDR3 spans 12 residues. The CDR3: CSASSVGREQYF. CDR3 DNA sequence: TGCAGTGCTAGTAGTGTTGGGCGGGAGCAGTACTTC.

V usage is TRBV10-3 and J usage is TRBJ2-1; D not resolved. Between the trimmed V and J ends, which lost 2 bases and 5 bases, there was a span of 7 bases. The CDR3 spans 13 residues. Germline V CDR1 and CDR2: ENHRY, SYGVKD. This chain's CDR3 is CAISEGRDNEQFF. The DNA of the CDR3 is TGTGCCATCAGTGAGGGCAGAGACAATGAGCAGTTCTTC.

Notes on this clone: The junction shows a germline mismatch at one end, possibly a read error. This chain joins TRBV19 and TRBJ1-3; D is ambiguous. Per germline, CDR1 LNHDA and CDR2 SQIVND (reference sequence). The CDR3 runs to 16 residues. The chain's CDR3 is CASSARGPGSGSTIYF. The CDR3 DNA is TGTGCCAGTAGTGCGCGGGGTCCGGGGAGCGGAAGCACCATATATTTT.

This chain uses TRBV3-1 (or the pseudogene TRBV3-2) with TRBJ2-7; perhaps D is TRBD1 or TRBD2 (5 bases each). Germline loops: CDR1 LGHDT, CDR2 YNNKEL (reference sequence). The CDR3 is 15 residues long. Trimming took 4 bases from V and 6 from J, leaving 19 bases between them. The CDR3 region is CASSRLAGSISEQYF. CDR3 in DNA: TGTGCCAGCAGCCGGTTAGCAGGGAGTATTAGCGAGCAGTACTTC.

The chain carries TRBV5-5 and TRBJ1-1; tentatively, D is TRBD1 (5 bases). V was cut by 5 bases and J by 5 bases, with 19 bases left in between. Germline CDR1 is SGHKS and CDR2 is YYEKEE (reference sequence). The CDR3 extends over 15 amino acids. This CDR3 is CASRSNGDSRTEAFF. As DNA, the CDR3 is TGTGCCAGCAGGTCTAATGGGGACTCGCGGACTGAAGCTTTCTTT.

The sample holds a few counts of this clone. J is TRBJ1-3 and V is TRBV3-1 (or the pseudogene TRBV3-2); D is unclear. Looked up from germline, CDR1 is LGHDT and CDR2 is YNNKEL (reference sequence). V lost 4 bases to trimming and J lost 5 bases, with 9 bases between them. This CDR3 comprises 13 residues. The CDR3 coding sequence is TGTGCCAGCAGCCGTTCAGACCGAAACACCATATATTTT. This gives the protein CASSRSDRNTIYF.

The genes are TRBV30 and TRBJ1-3; D is unresolved. CDR3 size: 16 residues. V lost 2 bases and J 0 bases, leaving 14 bases between the germline ends. Germline lookup yields CDR1 GTSNPN and CDR2 SVGIG (reference sequence). CDR3 nucleotides: TGTGCCTGGAGTCCTGCCTTACTCAGCTCTGGAAACACCATATATTTT. Translating it yields CAWSPALLSSGNTIYF.

This clone was recorded once. This chain uses TRBV6-5 with TRBJ1-6; D might be TRBD1 (5 bases). Germline V gene sequence: CDR1 MNHEY, CDR2 SVGAGI. The CDR3 is 14 amino acids. The ends were cut back, 3 bases at V and 10 bases at J, with 13 bases in the middle. The CDR3 is CASSYYAGNSPLHF. In nucleotides, the CDR3 is TGTGCCAGCAGTTATTATGCAGGGAACTCACCCCTCCACTTT.

The V call is TRBV19, the J call TRBJ1-5; D may be TRBD1 (5 bases). This CDR3 comprises 14 residues. The germline V gene encodes CDR1 LNHDA and CDR2 SQIVND (reference sequence). V gave up 5 bases and J gave up 6 bases, with 14 bases separating them. CDR3 nucleotides: TGTGCCAGTAGTCCCTCTTCGGGGGTTCAGCCCCAGCATTTT. Encoded protein: CASSPSSGVQPQHF.

This rearrangement joins TRBV7-2 to TRBJ2-5, with no clear D. Trimming left V 3 bases short and J 4 bases short, with 12 bases between. The CDR3 covers 14 residues. The germline V gene has CDR1 SGHTA and CDR2 FQGNSA. The CDR3 loop is CASSLRGRGETQYF. CDR3 in DNA: TGTGCCAGCAGCTTGCGTGGGCGCGGAGAGACCCAGTACTTC.

This chain joins TRBV15 and TRBJ1-6, with D possibly being TRBD1 (6 bases). CDR3 length equals 15 residues. Trimming cost V 2 bases and J 9 bases, with 14 bases left between them. Germline assignment: CDR1 LNHNV and CDR2 YYDKDF (reference sequence). CDR3 region: CATSRTTGTASPLHF. CDR3 in DNA: TGTGCCACCAGCAGAACCACAGGGACGGCTTCACCCCTCCACTTT.

The rearrangement links TRBV5-1 to TRBJ1-2; D may be TRBD1 (5 bases). The V end was cut by 0 bases, the J end by 1 base, with 10 bases between. There are 15 residues in the CDR3. Germline V gene data show CDR1 as SGHRS and CDR2 as YFSETQ. DNA for the CDR3: TGCGCCAGCAGCTTGGACGGGGGATTTAACTATGGCTACACCTTC. This translates into CASSLDGGFNYGYTF.

This chain links TRBV5-8 with TRBJ1-6; D perhaps matches TRBD1 (6 bases). The V gene lost 5 bases and the J gene lost 9 bases, with 12 bases spanning the gap. The CDR3 loop spans 13 amino acids. The germline gives CDR1 SGHTS, CDR2 YDEGEE. The CDR3 region has the DNA TGTGCCAGCAGGGCTGACAGGAGTTCACCCCTCCACTTT. Protein product: CASRADRSSPLHF.

The chain uses TRBV11-2 and TRBJ1-1, with D perhaps TRBD1 (6 bases). The V gene lost 5 bases and the J gene lost 1 base, with 8 bases spanning the gap. Germline CDR1 reads SGHAT; CDR2 reads FQNNGV. This CDR3 is built from 13 residues. The CDR3 protein is CASSQGRNTEAFF. In nucleotides, the CDR3 is TGTGCCAGCAGCCAGGGGCGGAACACTGAAGCTTTCTTT.

This chain joins TRBV20-1 and TRBJ2-5; TRBD2 agrees at 12 bases. The CDR3 runs 15 residues. V lost 3 bases, J lost 2 bases, and 4 bases stayed unmatched. Germline V lookup: CDR1 DFQATT, CDR2 SNEGSKA (reference sequence). CDR3 nucleotides: TGCAGTGCTAGTCGAGGGACTAGCGGGCAAGAGACCCAGTACTTC. This encodes CSASRGTSGQETQYF.

The chain has TRBV12-5 and TRBJ1-2; TRBD1 might be the D (5 bases). CDR1 LGHNT and CDR2 FRNRAP come from the germline V gene. The CDR3 consists of 15 residues. The V and J ends lost 5 bases and 7 bases respectively, with 20 bases between them. The CDR3 region has the DNA TGTGCTAGTGGTGCCAATAACGCAGCGGGGGTTGGCTACACCTTC. This encodes CASGANNAAGVGYTF.

V is TRBV28 and J is TRBJ1-1, with 7 positions matching TRBD1. From germline, CDR1 is MDHEN and CDR2 SYDVKM. CDR3 length: 14 amino acids. Unmatched junction bases numbered 5, after V lost 6 bases and J lost 1 base. CDR3 sequence reads: CASSPGTANTEAFF. The CDR3 DNA is TGTGCCAGCAGCCCCGGGACAGCGAACACTGAAGCTTTCTTT. Full variable domain (rest looked up from reference TRBV28 and TRBJ1-1): DVKVTQSSRYLVKRTGEKVFLECVQDMDHENMFWYRQDPGLGLRLIYFSYDVKMKEKGDIPEGYSVSREKKERFSLILESASTNQTSMYLCASSPGTANTEAFFGQGTRLTVV.

This sequence joins TRBV10-1 and TRBJ2-3; a weak D match, TRBD2 (6 bases). Germline V lookup: CDR1 WNHNN, CDR2 SYGVQD (reference sequence). Between the trimmed V and J ends, which lost 3 bases and 3 bases, there was a span of 13 bases. The CDR3 sequence is 15 residues long. Here the CDR3 reads CASSDYGTGTDTQYF. CDR3 nucleotides: TGCGCCAGCAGTGATTATGGGACTGGAACAGATACGCAGTATTTT.

The rearrangement joins TRBV4-1 to TRBJ1-1; D is unresolved. Trimming left V 2 bases short and J 3 bases short, with 7 bases between. Germline V gene sequence: CDR1 MGHRA, CDR2 YSYEKL. This CDR3 comprises 13 residues. Written as DNA, the CDR3 is TGCGCCAGCAGCCAAAGGGTTGACACTGAAGCTTTCTTT. Protein: CASSQRVDTEAFF.

This rearrangement joins TRBV5-1 to TRBJ1-1; D unclear. Germline V CDR1 and CDR2: SGHRS, YFSETQ. This CDR3 is built from 13 residues. V lost 4 bases, J lost 4 bases, and 11 bases lay in between. The CDR3 here is CASSPRGATEAFF. DNA for the CDR3: TGCGCCAGCAGCCCGCGGGGTGCCACTGAAGCTTTCTTT.